The 18 T cell receptor beta chains below come from one sample, sequenced in a study of Graves' ophthalmopathy and Graves' hyperthyroidism. RNA transcripts were the template, and TCR beta CDR3 regions were amplified from them. The library came from an HTBI-primed first-round RT-PCR and a second-round multiplex PCR. A single record per CDR3 protein comes from TCRdb applying MiXCR to the multiplex PCR reads. The data show about half a million distinct CDR3 sequences, approximately 15% seen once. Sequenced sample: blood. The receptors here all came from a woman aged 25 to 39 with Graves' ophthalmopathy.

This clonotype occurred a few times. The rearrangement joins TRBV30 to TRBJ2-7; no firm D call. V was pared by 5 bases and J by 4 bases, with 9 bases between. The CDR3 runs to 11 residues. Germline V gene sequence: CDR1 GTSNPN, CDR2 SVGIG (reference sequence). The CDR3 region is CAWRSIYEQYF. Here the CDR3 DNA reads TGTGCCTGGCGTTCGATTTACGAGCAGTACTTC.

This chain joins TRBV7-9 and TRBJ2-5, with 8 bases matching TRBD2. Germline V gives CDR1 SEHNR, CDR2 FQNEAQ (reference sequence). The V and J ends lost 3 bases and 4 bases, in that order; junction bases with no gene match: 10. CDR3 length: 16 amino acids. The CDR3 region has the DNA TGTGCCAGCAGCTTTCTACCGGGACTAGGGGTAGAGACCCAGTACTTC. Encoded protein: CASSFLPGLGVETQYF. Using reference TRBV7-9 and TRBJ2-5 for the parts outside the CDR3, the full variable domain is DTGVSQNPRHKITKRGQNVTFRCDPISEHNRLYWYRQTLGQGPEFLTYFQNEAQLEKSRLLSDRFSAERPKGSFSTLEIQRTEQGDSAMYLCASSFLPGLGVETQYFGPGTRLLVL.

This clonotype occurred many times. The chain is built from TRBV5-1 and TRBJ2-7, with 10 bases that match TRBD2. V lost 0 bases and J lost 4; bases outside the gene matches: 4. This CDR3 is 15 amino acids long. The germline gives CDR1 SGHRS, CDR2 YFSETQ. The CDR3 DNA reads as TGCGCCAGCAGCTTGGATGCTAGCGGGGGATACGAGCAGTACTTC. It specifies CASSLDASGGYEQYF.

This clonotype was seen at least ten times. The V and J genes are TRBV7-8 and TRBJ1-5; 10 bases are a match to TRBD1. Losses at the gene ends were 5 bases for V and 0 bases for J; bases not matched to a gene: 7. The CDR3 consists of 17 residues. CDR1 is SGHVS and CDR2 is FQNEAQ in the germline V gene. CDR3 nucleotide sequence: TGTGCCAGCAGCCGTATGGGACAGGGGCTTAGCAATCAGCCCCAGCATTTT. As protein: CASSRMGQGLSNQPQHF.

This clonotype was seen at least ten times. The chain carries TRBV12-3 or TRBV12-4 and TRBJ1-1; D not resolved. The CDR3 totals 13 residues. V was trimmed by 3 bases and J by 8 bases, leaving 13 bases between them. In DNA form, the CDR3 reads TGTGCCAGCAGTTTTTTTTCGGCGGGGGAAGCTTTCTTT. It is translated as CASSFFSAGEAFF.

This clonotype was seen a handful of times. CDR3 residues: CASSVYGTDSGSNQPQHF. DNA for the CDR3: TGTGCCAGCAGCGTATACGGGACAGACTCCGGGAGCAATCAGCCCCAGCATTTT. The chain couples TRBV6-2 or TRBV6-3 to TRBJ1-5, with 7 bases fitting TRBD1. The J segment lost 1 base and the V segment lost 6 bases, leaving 15 bases of the junction unmatched. This CDR3 contains 18 residues. CDR1 is MNHEY, CDR2 SVGEGT, per germline.

Many counts were recorded for this clonotype. The gene calls are TRBV12-3 or TRBV12-4 and TRBJ1-2; D remains ambiguous. This CDR3 has 15 amino acids. V dropped 0 bases and J dropped 0 bases, with 8 bases sitting between them. CDR3 amino acids: CASSLAPEANYGYTF. CDR3 sequence (DNA): TGTGCCAGCAGTTTAGCGCCGGAAGCTAACTATGGCTACACCTTC.

This clonotype appeared many times. The chain uses TRBV6-1 and TRBJ1-2; D is unresolved. Germline loops: CDR1 MNHNS, CDR2 SASEGT. This CDR3 spans 14 amino acids. The V end was cut by 4 bases, the J end by 2 bases, with 11 bases between. This CDR3 is CASSGTLENYGYTF. The CDR3 bases are TGTGCCAGCAGTGGGACCCTTGAGAACTATGGCTACACCTTC.

The rearrangement joins TRBV3-1 to TRBJ2-7; D may be TRBD1 (6 bases). Germline V CDR1 and CDR2: LGHDT, YNNKEL (reference sequence). This CDR3 region has 16 residues. V lost 4 bases and J lost 2, with 18 bases in between. The CDR3: CASSLTRSGQPYEQYF. The DNA of the CDR3 is TGTGCCAGCAGCCTCACAAGGTCGGGACAACCCTACGAGCAGTACTTC.

This clonotype turned up a few times. The chain employs TRBV5-4 and TRBJ2-7; D gene ambiguous. Trimming took 4 bases from V and 2 from J, leaving 19 bases between them. The CDR3 runs 16 residues. Germline V gives CDR1 SGHNT, CDR2 YYREEE (reference sequence). Here the CDR3 reads CASSIVTPDGPYEQYF. The CDR3 coding sequence is TGTGCCAGCAGCATTGTCACACCTGACGGACCCTACGAGCAGTACTTC.

This clonotype was counted at least ten times. This CDR3 is CASRSGTTYEQYF. The CDR3 bases are TGTGCCAGCAGATCGGGCACTACCTACGAGCAGTACTTC. The genes are TRBV2 and TRBJ2-7; D gene ambiguous. Trimming took 6 bases from V and 2 from J, leaving 11 bases between them. CDR3 length equals 13 residues. Germline CDR1 reads SNHLY; CDR2 reads FYNNEI.

This clonotype was picked up many times. The chain links TRBV19 to TRBJ1-1; unclear D gene. Trimming took off 10 bases at V and 4 bases at J, with 7 bases between the two ends. This CDR3 is 10 amino acids long. Germline V gene data show CDR1 as LNHDA and CDR2 as SQIVND (reference sequence). The chain's CDR3 is CATSGTEAFF. The CDR3 nucleotides read TGTGCCACCTCAGGCACTGAAGCTTTCTTT. Based on the CDR3 plus reference TRBV19 and TRBJ1-1, the full variable domain is DGGITQSPKYLFRKEGQNVTLSCEQNLNHDAMYWYRQDPGQGLRLIYYSQIVNDFQKGDIAEGYSVSREKKESFPLTVTSAQKNPTAFYLCATSGTEAFFGQGTRLTVV.

This clonotype has a count of ten or more. Germline and junction disagree at one end, which may indicate a read error. This rearrangement joins TRBV20-1 to TRBJ2-5, with D uncertain. CDR1 and CDR2 (germline): DFQATT, SNEGSKA (reference sequence). The CDR3 totals 12 residues. CDR3 nucleotides: TGCGGTGCTTGGGCGGCCCAAGAGACCCAGTACTTC. Encoded protein: CGAWAAQETQYF.

This chain joins TRBV28 and TRBJ2-5, with 11 positions matching TRBD2. CDR1 MDHEN and CDR2 SYDVKM come from the germline V gene. Trimming at V came to 8 bases and at J to 3 bases, leaving 11 bases not matched to a gene. The CDR3 is made up of 16 amino acids. CDR3 DNA sequence: TGTGCCAGCGTCGGGGCCCAACTAGCGGGGGAAGAGACCCAGTACTTC. It translates to CASVGAQLAGEETQYF.

The chain is built from TRBV12-3 or TRBV12-4 and TRBJ2-2; D may correspond to TRBD1 or TRBD2 (5 bases each). The CDR3 runs to 13 residues. Trimming left V 5 bases short and J 11 bases short, with 15 bases between. CDR3 sequence: CASSHGTASELFF. The CDR3, as DNA: TGTGCCAGCAGTCACGGGACCGCTAGTGAGCTGTTTTTT.

This clonotype came up many times. The chain employs TRBV28 and TRBJ2-5; D gene unclear. The germline gives CDR1 MDHEN, CDR2 SYDVKM. The germline V and J ends were trimmed by 1 base and 5 bases, with 20 bases remaining between them. This CDR3 has 17 residues. CDR3: CASSLSSTGIASETQYF. Written as DNA, the CDR3 is TGTGCCAGCAGTTTATCCTCGACGGGTATTGCTTCGGAGACCCAGTACTTC.

This clonotype was seen many times. The chain carries TRBV6-1 and TRBJ2-6; D may be TRBD2 (5 bases). CDR1 and CDR2 from the germline V gene are MNHNS and SASEGT. The CDR3 is made up of 17 amino acids. V shed 4 bases and J shed 0 bases, with 13 bases lying between them. The CDR3 region is CASSGEGSTSGANVLTF. The CDR3 DNA follows: TGTGCCAGCAGTGGAGAAGGGAGCACCTCTGGGGCCAACGTCCTGACTTTC.

V is TRBV6-1 and J is TRBJ2-7; maybe TRBD1 (5 bases). Germline lookup yields CDR1 MNHNS and CDR2 SASEGT. The CDR3 has 14 amino acids. Trimming stripped 4 bases from V and 1 base from J, with 11 bases between. The CDR3 loop is CASSATEISYEQYF. CDR3 DNA sequence: TGTGCCAGCAGTGCGACAGAAATTTCCTACGAGCAGTACTTC.